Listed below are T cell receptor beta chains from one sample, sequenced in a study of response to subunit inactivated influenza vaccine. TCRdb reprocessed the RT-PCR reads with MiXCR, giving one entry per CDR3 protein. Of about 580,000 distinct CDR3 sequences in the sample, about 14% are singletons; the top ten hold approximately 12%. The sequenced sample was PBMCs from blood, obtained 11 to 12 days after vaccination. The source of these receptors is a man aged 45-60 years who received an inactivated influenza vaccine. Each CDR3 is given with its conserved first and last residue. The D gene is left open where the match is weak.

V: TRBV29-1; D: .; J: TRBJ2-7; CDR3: CSVGPTSYEQYF
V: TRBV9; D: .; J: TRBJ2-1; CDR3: CASSVVWIGEQFF
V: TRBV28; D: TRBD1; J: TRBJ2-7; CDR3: CASSWGQTSYEQYF
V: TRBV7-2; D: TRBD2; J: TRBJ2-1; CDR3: CASSLAAGVNEQFF
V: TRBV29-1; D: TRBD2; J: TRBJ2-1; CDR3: CSVKASGDYNEQFF
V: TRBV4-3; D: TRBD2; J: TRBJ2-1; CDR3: CASSRSGGAFSYNEQFF
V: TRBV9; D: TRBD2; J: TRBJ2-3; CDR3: CASSPAGGSTDTQYF
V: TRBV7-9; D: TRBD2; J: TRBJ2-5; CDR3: CASSREREPETQYF
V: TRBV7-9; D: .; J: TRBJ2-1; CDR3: CASSLTYQQFF
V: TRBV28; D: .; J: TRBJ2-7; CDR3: CASSFPRQGRYEQYF
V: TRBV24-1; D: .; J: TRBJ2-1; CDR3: CATALYNEQFF
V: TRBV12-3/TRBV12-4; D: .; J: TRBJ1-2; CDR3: CASSLGRERYGYTF
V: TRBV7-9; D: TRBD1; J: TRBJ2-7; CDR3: CASSLRSGTAYEQYF
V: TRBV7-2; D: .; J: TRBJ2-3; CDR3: CASSLRGPPGTDTQYF
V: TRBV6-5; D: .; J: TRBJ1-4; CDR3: CASSYRGSGEKLFF
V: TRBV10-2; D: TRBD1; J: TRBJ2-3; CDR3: CASMRGTGITDTQYF
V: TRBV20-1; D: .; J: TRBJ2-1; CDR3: CSARKNNEQFF
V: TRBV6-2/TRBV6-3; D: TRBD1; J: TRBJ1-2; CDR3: CASSQRGTGVRYGYTF
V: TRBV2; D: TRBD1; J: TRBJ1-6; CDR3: CASRGTGGNSPLHF
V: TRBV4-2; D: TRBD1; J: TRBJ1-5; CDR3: CASSQTGTGGQPQHF
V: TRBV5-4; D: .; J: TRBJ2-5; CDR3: CASGTARETQYF
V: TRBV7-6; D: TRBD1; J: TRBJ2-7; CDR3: CASSHRGPGYEQYF
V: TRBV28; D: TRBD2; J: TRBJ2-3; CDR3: CASSRRTGLAGGQVADTQYF
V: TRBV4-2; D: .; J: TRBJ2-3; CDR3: CASSQDYKDTQYF
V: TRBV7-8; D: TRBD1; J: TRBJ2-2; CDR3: CASSYQGAARTGELFF
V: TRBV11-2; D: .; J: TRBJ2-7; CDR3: CASSLGSVPYEQYF
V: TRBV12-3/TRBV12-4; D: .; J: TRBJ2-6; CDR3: CASSLAVGANVLTF
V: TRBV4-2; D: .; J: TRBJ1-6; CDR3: CASSQDPGVNNSPLHF
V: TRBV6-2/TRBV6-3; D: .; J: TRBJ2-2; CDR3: CASSYQSYGSHPGELFF
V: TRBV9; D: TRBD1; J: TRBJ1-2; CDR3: CASSPGQIDGYTF
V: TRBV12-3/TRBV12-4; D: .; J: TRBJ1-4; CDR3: CASSGKIPGEKLFF
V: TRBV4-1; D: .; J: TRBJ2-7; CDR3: CASSQTDSPSIYEQYF
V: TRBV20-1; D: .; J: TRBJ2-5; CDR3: CSASIAGRGQETQYF
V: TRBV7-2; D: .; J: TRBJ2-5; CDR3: CASSPSHGETQYF
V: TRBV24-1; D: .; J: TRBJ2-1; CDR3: CATSVDRPRHNEQFF
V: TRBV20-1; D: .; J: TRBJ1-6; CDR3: CSALSTDYNSPLHF
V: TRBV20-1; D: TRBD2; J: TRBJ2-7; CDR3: CSARESGGRDYEQYF
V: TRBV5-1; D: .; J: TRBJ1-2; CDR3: CASSLAGTDYGYTF
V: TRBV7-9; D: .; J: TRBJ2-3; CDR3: CASSPRTDLTDTQYF
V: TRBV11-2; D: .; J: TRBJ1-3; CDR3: CASSPRESSGNTIYF
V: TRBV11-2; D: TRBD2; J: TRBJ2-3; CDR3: CASSLISAGGATPTQYF
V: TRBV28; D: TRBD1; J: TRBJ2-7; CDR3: CASSSTGKSYHEQYF
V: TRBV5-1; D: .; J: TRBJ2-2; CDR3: CASSIRTDTGELFF
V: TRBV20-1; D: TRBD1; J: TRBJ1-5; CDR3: CSARDSRDRGHRNQPQHF
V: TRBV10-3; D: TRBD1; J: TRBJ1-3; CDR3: CATRDSLSGNTIYF
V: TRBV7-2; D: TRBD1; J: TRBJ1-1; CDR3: CASSFQGAGEAFF
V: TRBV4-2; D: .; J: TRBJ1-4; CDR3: CASSHAGAGGAYEKLFF
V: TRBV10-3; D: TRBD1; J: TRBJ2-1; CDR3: CAISVDRVYEQFF
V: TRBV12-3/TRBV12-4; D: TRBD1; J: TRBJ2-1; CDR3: CASSFGTGVNNEQFF
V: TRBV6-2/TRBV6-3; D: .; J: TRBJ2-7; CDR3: CASTYAVSYEQYF
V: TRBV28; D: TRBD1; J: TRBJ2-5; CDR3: CASSLDRSQETQYF
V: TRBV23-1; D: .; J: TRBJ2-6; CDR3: CASSQLRSGANVLTF
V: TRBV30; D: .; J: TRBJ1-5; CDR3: CAWSVYQEQPQHF
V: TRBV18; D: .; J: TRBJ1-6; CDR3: CASSLNSHGISYNSPLHF
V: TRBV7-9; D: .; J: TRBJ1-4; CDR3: CASSLGLGTNEKLFF
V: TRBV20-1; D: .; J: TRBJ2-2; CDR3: CSADLGNTGELFF
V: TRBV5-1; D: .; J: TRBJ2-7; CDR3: CASNRVPNEQYF